This T cell receptor beta chain was documented in a study of T cells in tumors after PD-1 blockade. Repertoires were generated with immunoSEQ multiplex PCR, while TCRdb's copy carries only in-frame clones and drops some. Here the sample spans 3,500 to 5,000 clones, around 70% being singletons. V lost 4 bases and J 1 base, leaving 19 bases between the germline ends. The length of the CDR3 is 17 residues. CDR1 LNHDA and CDR2 SQIVND come from the germline V gene (reference sequence). The TCR was taken from a human donor with basal cell carcinoma. The input for sequencing was tumor tissue, taken before anti-PD-1 treatment. J is TRBJ1-1 and V is TRBV19, with D perhaps matching TRBD1 (5 bases). The chain's CDR3 is CASSTGGGVRSNTEAFF. The CDR3 DNA reads as TGTGCCAGTAGTACGGGGGGTGGGGTACGGTCGAACACTGAAGCTTTCTTT.